This passage covers 18 T cell receptor beta chains from one sample sequenced in a study of beta chain features in type 1 diabetes. Investigators reverse transcribed all isolated RNA, so they sequenced expressed TCRB transcripts. The protocol was immunoSEQ multiplex PCR, while the TCRdb copy is restricted to in-frame clones and leaves out a portion. Of 900,000 or so clones listed, 17% are singletons. The source material was naive CD4+ T cells from blood. The receptor set was obtained from a woman younger than 30 in good health.

This clone turned up a few times. The chain links TRBV9 to TRBJ2-2; no clear D. The CDR3 has 15 amino acids. Looked up from germline, CDR1 is SGDLS and CDR2 is YYNGEE. V lost 4 bases, J lost 1 base, and 11 bases lay in between. CDR3 in amino acids: CASSPSRGNTGELFF. The CDR3 region has the DNA TGTGCCAGCAGCCCCTCCAGAGGGAACACCGGGGAGCTGTTTTTT. Together with reference TRBV9 and TRBJ2-2, the CDR3 gives the full variable domain: DSGVTQTPKHLITATGQRVTLRCSPRSGDLSVYWYQQSLDQGLQFLIQYYNGEERAKGNILERFSAQQFPDLHSELNLSSLELGDSALYFCASSPSRGNTGELFFGEGSRLTVL.

The V and J genes are TRBV9 and TRBJ1-1; no clear D gene. This CDR3 contains 15 residues. Trimming pared 4 bases from V and 3 bases from J, leaving 16 bases between. The germline CDR1 and CDR2 sequences are SGDLS and YYNGEE. Here the CDR3 reads CASSPARWMDTEAFF. CDR3 sequence (DNA): TGTGCCAGCAGCCCCGCGCGTTGGATGGACACTGAAGCTTTCTTT. The complete variable domain, with remaining parts taken from reference TRBV9 and TRBJ1-1, reads DSGVTQTPKHLITATGQRVTLRCSPRSGDLSVYWYQQSLDQGLQFLIQYYNGEERAKGNILERFSAQQFPDLHSELNLSSLELGDSALYFCASSPARWMDTEAFFGQGTRLTVV.

This chain links TRBV9 with TRBJ2-3; D may be TRBD1 or TRBD2 (5 bases each). Germline CDR1 reads SGDLS; CDR2 reads YYNGEE. With 5 bases removed from V and 2 bases from J, the gap between germline ends came to 18 bases. This CDR3 has 16 amino acids. The CDR3 spells CASSDRDPHFTDTQYF. The CDR3, as DNA: TGTGCCAGCAGTGACCGGGACCCTCATTTCACAGATACGCAGTATTTT.

The chain uses TRBV6-5 and TRBJ2-1; D is tentatively TRBD1 or TRBD2 (5 bases each). This CDR3 region has 15 residues. V was cut by 7 bases and J by 10 bases, with 23 bases left in between. Per the germline V gene, CDR1 is MNHEY and CDR2 is SVGAGI. CDR3 region: CASKTGRSGPLEQFF. CDR3 coding DNA: TGTGCCAGCAAAACGGGTCGGTCGGGGCCTCTAGAGCAGTTCTTC.

The chain employs TRBV4-3 and TRBJ2-1; 10 bases are a match to TRBD2. V trimming: 0 bases; J trimming: 6 bases; junction bases outside the gene matches: 11. This CDR3 comprises 18 residues. Germline loops: CDR1 LGHNA, CDR2 YSLEER. This chain's CDR3 is CASSQERSGRRWSNEQFF. The CDR3 DNA reads as TGCGCCAGCAGCCAAGAACGTAGCGGGAGGCGTTGGAGCAATGAGCAGTTCTTC.

This clone was observed a handful of times. This chain uses TRBV5-5 with TRBJ1-2, with TRBD1 matching 8 bases. The V and J ends lost 4 bases and 4 bases, in that order; junction bases with no gene match: 9. The CDR3 has 15 residues. Germline lookup yields CDR1 SGHKS and CDR2 YYEKEE (reference sequence). CDR3 coding DNA: TGTGCCAGCAGCACCGGACAGGGAAGAAGCTATGGCTACACCTTC. This gives the protein CASSTGQGRSYGYTF.

CDR3 sequence reads: CAIPPGILRNEQFF. DNA for the CDR3: TGTGCCATCCCTCCCGGGATATTACGCAATGAGCAGTTCTTC. The rearrangement links TRBV11-2 to TRBJ2-1, with a tentative D call TRBD2 (5 bases). The CDR3 runs 14 residues. V was clipped by 10 bases and J by 6 bases, with 19 bases between them. Germline CDR1 is SGHAT and CDR2 is FQNNGV.

This clone was seen more than once but under ten times. The rearrangement uses TRBV28 and TRBJ2-5; D gene unclear. Germline CDR1 is MDHEN and CDR2 is SYDVKM. The CDR3 sequence is 11 residues long. V was shortened by 6 bases and J by 4 bases, with 6 bases between the two germline ends. CDR3 region: CASRLLETQYF. In nucleotides, the CDR3 is TGTGCCAGCAGGTTACTAGAGACCCAGTACTTC.

In this sample, this clone turned up a few times. This chain joins TRBV10-3 and TRBJ2-3; a weak D match, TRBD2 (5 bases). From germline, CDR1 is ENHRY and CDR2 SYGVKD. Trimming removed 7 bases from V and 2 bases from J, with 10 bases in between. The CDR3 length is 13 residues. CDR3 sequence: CAITPGITDTQYF. CDR3 nucleotide sequence: TGTGCCATCACCCCCGGGATCACAGATACGCAGTATTTT.

The V and J genes are TRBV6-6 and TRBJ2-3, with 9 positions matching TRBD2. Germline-derived CDR1 and CDR2 are MNHNY and SVGAGI (reference sequence). The CDR3 covers 15 residues. With 4 bases clipped from V and 5 bases from J, the junction kept 7 bases outside the gene matches. In nucleotides, the CDR3 is TGTGCCAGCAGTTTAGCGGGAGCCCGCGGAGATACGCAGTATTTT. Its protein product is CASSLAGARGDTQYF.

This clone was seen a handful of times. This chain uses TRBV29-1 with TRBJ2-5; possibly TRBD1 for D (5 bases). The better agreement between TRBJ2-7 and the DNA end casts doubt on the J call. The CDR3 has 14 residues. CDR1 is SQVTM, CDR2 ANQGSEA, per germline. The CDR3 bases are TGCAGCGTTGTGACTTTGGAAAGGGGCTACGAGCAGTACTTC. Translated: CSVVTLERGYEQYF.

The CDR3 DNA reads TGTGCCAGCAGCACGCGACGTTCGTTCTCTGGGGCCAACGTCCTGACTTTC. Translation gives CASSTRRSFSGANVLTF. This sequence joins TRBV4-2 and TRBJ2-6; no definite D call. The germline V gene has CDR1 LGHNA and CDR2 YNFKEQ. The V gene lost 5 bases and the J gene lost 0 bases, with 14 bases spanning the gap. CDR3 size: 17 residues.

The chain links TRBV10-3 to TRBJ2-7, with 10 bases identical to TRBD1. This CDR3 is 15 amino acids long. The junction had 5 bases not matched to a gene; V was cut back by 3 bases and J by 3 bases. The V gene's germline CDR1 is ENHRY and CDR2 SYGVKD. The CDR3 region has the DNA TGTGCCATCAGTGACTGGGACAGGGGAGACTACGAGCAGTACTTC. Translating gives CAISDWDRGDYEQYF.

This clone turned up a few times. This chain uses TRBV5-1 with TRBJ2-2, with 12 nucleotides matching TRBD2. The CDR3 has 16 amino acids. V shed 4 bases, J shed 7 bases, and the junction held 8 bases outside the gene matches. Germline V gives CDR1 SGHRS, CDR2 YFSETQ. The CDR3, as DNA: TGCGCCAGCAGCGACGGACTAGCGGGAAAGGTCGGGGAGCTGTTTTTT. It is translated as CASSDGLAGKVGELFF.

The chain carries TRBV9 and TRBJ2-2, with D tentatively TRBD2 (6 bases). The CDR3 covers 13 residues. Germline V gene lookup returns CDR1 SGDLS and CDR2 YYNGEE. V lost 7 bases to trimming and J lost 2 bases, with 9 bases between them. In nucleotides, the CDR3 is TGTGCCAGCGGAGGGCCTAACACCGGGGAGCTGTTTTTT. Protein sequence: CASGGPNTGELFF.

This clone has only a few counts. This chain joins TRBV29-1 and TRBJ2-2, with D possibly matching TRBD1 (6 bases). The CDR3 loop spans 13 amino acids. Germline CDR1 SQVTM, CDR2 ANQGSEA. The V end lost 6 bases, the J end lost 7 bases, and 15 bases lay between the germline ends. The CDR3 region has the DNA TGCAGCGTACAACAGGGTTTTGGCGGGGAGCTGTTTTTT. Translating it yields CSVQQGFGGELFF.

This clone was found a few times. The V and J genes are TRBV3-1 (or the pseudogene TRBV3-2) and TRBJ2-3, with D unresolved. The germline V and J ends were trimmed by 8 bases and 7 bases, with 4 bases remaining between them. In germline, CDR1 is LGHDT, CDR2 YNNKEL (reference sequence). There are 9 residues in the CDR3. CDR3 in DNA: TGTGCCAGCGGGAATACGCAGTATTTT. The encoded protein is CASGNTQYF.

The V call is TRBV20-1, the J call TRBJ2-1; unclear D gene. Germline assignment: CDR1 DFQATT and CDR2 SNEGSKA (reference sequence). The CDR3 totals 10 residues. Trimming stripped 5 bases from V and 11 bases from J, with 10 bases between. CDR3 DNA sequence: TGCAGTGCTGGATCCCCCAAGCAGTTCTTC. It translates to CSAGSPKQFF.